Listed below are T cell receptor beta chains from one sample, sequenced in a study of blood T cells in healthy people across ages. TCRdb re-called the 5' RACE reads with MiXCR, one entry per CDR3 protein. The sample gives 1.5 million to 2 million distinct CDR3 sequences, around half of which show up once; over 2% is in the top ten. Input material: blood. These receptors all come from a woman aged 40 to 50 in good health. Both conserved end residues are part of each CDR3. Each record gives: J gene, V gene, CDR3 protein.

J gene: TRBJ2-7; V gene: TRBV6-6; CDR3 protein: CASSPTGVYEQYF
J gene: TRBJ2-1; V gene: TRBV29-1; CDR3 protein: CSVGKGARYNEQFF
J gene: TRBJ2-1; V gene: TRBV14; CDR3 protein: CASSPTSGTGFDEQFF
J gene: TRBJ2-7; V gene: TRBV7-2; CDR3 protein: CASSLATQGASYEQYF
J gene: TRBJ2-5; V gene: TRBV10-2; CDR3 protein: CATQREETQYF
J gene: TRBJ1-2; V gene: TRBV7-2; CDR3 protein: CASSSLRQGDGGYTF
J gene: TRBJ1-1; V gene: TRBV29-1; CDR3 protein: CSVEGRTGLRNTEAFF
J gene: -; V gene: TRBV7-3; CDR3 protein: CASSSAGTSGETQYF
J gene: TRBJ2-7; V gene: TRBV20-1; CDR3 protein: CSATNGGQVDEQYF
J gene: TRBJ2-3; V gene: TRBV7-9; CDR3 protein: CASRHQGGADTQYF
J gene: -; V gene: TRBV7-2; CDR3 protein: CASSLDQGLVSEQYF
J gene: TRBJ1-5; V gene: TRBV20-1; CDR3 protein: CSASVATNSNQPQHF
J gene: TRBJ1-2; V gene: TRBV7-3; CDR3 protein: CASSQRIFDKGAANAVHINYGYTF
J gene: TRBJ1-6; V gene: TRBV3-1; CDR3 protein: CASSQDGAGYNSPLHF
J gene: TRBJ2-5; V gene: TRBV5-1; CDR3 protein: CASSPRSLETQYF
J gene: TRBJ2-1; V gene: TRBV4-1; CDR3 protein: CASSQVMRGGSYNEQFF
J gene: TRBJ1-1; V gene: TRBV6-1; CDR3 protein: CASSDHPDRMNTEAFF
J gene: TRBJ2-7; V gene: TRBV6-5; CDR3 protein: CASSYSDGTTYEQYF
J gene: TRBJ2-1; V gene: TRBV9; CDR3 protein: CASGEPRNDEQFF
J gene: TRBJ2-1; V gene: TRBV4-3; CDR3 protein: CASSGTSRAGNEQFF
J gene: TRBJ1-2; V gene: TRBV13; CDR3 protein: CASSLGPETNYGYTF
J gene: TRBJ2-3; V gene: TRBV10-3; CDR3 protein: CAATSSGGITDTQYF
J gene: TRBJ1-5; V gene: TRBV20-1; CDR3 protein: CSARMQGGTQPQHF
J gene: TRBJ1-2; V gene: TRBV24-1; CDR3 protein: CATSDFGGNGYTF
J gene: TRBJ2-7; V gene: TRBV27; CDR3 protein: CASSNMRQGNEQYF
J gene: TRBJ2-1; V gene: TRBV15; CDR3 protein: CATSSRGGLNEQFF
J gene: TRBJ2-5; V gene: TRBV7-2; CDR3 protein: CASSPSTGTQYF
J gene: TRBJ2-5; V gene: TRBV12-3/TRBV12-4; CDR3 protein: CASRAGGQETQYF
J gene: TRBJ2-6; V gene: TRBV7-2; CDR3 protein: CASSLQGAGGANVLTF
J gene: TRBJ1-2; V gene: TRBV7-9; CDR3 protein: CASHRGDGLNGYTF
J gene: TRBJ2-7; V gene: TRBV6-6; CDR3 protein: CASSHLLRGLAYEQYF
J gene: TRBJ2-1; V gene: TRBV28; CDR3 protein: CASSLVTRGARANEQFF
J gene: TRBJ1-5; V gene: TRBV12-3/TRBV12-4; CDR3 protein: CASSLRGPSNQPQHF
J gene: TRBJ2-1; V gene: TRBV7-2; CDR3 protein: CASSFRGAFDNEQFF
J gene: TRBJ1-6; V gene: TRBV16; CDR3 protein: CASSQFRGYRGVYYNSPLHF
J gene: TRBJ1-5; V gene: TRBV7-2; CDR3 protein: CASSFRTAPHQPQHF
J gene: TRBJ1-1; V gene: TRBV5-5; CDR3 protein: CASSLRVLTEAFF
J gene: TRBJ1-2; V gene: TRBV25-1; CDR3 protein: CASSLNVEGRGYGYTF
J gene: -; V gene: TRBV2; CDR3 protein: CASSQHRGETQYF